This T cell receptor beta chain was profiled in a study of identical twins. Details on this clonotype: Its antigen is unidentified.

Overall study results and limits: Fewer insertions were carried by abundant cord blood beta clonotypes, but none was seen in memory repertoires. Researchers reported weaker excess twin sharing in beta out-of-frame sequences. Zero-insertion analyses could be partly confounded by invariant MAIT and iNKT cells.

The V and J ends lost 6 bases and 3 bases respectively, with 12 bases between them. This CDR3 has 13 residues. Germline CDR1 DFQATT, CDR2 SNEGSKA (reference sequence). TCRdb independently ran MiXCR on the 5' RACE reads; one entry per CDR3 protein. The sample holds some 730,000 distinct CDR3 sequences; over 15% are singletons and the top ten take over 10%. The same sample was also used in a study of T cells expressing NK-cell markers.

The J gene is TRBJ1-3, the V gene TRBV20-1; D gene ambiguous. The source of this sequence is a woman aged 18-29 years in good health. The specimen sequenced was PBMCs. CDR3 sequence (DNA): TGCAGTGCCGCCCTGAGGCTTGGAAACACCATATATTTT. This encodes CSAALRLGNTIYF.